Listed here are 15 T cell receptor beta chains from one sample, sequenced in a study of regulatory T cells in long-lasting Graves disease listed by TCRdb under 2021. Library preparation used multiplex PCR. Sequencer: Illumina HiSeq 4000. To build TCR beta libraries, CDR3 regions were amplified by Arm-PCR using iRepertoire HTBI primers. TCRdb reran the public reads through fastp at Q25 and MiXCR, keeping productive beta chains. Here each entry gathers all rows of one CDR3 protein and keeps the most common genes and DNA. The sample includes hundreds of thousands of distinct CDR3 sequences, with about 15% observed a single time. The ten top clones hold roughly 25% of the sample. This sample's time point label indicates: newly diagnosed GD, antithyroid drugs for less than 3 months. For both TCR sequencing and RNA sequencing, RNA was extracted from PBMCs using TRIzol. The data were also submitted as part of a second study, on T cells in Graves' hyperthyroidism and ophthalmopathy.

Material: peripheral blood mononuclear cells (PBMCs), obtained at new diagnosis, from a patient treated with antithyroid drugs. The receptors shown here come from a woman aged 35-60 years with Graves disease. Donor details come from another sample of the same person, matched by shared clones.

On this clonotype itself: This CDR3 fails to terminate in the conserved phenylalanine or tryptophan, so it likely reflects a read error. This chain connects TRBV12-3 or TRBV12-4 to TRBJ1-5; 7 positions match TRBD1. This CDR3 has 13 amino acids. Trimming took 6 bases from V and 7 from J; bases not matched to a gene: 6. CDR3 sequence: CASSDRVGQPQHS. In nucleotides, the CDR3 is TGTGCCAGCAGCGACAGGGTAGGACAGCCCCAGCATTCT.

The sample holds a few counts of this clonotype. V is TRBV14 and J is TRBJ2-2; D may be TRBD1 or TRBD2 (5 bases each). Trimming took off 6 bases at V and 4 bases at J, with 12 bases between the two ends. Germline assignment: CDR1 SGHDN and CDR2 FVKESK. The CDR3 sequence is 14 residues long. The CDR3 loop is CASRPSGGTGELFF. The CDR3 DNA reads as TGTGCCAGCAGGCCCAGTGGGGGCACCGGGGAGCTGTTTTTT.

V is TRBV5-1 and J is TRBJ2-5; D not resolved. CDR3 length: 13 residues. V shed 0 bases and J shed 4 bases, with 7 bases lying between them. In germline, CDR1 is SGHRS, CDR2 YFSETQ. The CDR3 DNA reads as TGCGCCAGCAGCTTGGAGGGATCAGAGACCCAGTACTTC. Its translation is CASSLEGSETQYF.

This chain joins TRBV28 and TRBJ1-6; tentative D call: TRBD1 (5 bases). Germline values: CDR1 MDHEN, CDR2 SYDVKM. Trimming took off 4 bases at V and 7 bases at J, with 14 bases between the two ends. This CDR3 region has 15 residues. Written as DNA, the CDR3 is TGTGCCAGCAGTTCCAACCGGGACGGAAATTCACCCCTCCACTTT. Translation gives CASSSNRDGNSPLHF.

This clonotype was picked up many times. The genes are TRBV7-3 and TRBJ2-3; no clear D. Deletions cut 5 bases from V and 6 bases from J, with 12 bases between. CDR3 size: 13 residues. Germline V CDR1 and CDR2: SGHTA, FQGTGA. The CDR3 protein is CASSESSGDTQYF. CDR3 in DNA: TGTGCCAGCAGCGAATCCTCCGGCGATACGCAGTATTTT.

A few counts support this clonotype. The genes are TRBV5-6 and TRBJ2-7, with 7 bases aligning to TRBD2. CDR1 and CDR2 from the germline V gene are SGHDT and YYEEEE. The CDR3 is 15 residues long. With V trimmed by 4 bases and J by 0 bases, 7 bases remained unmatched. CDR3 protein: CASSLGGFSSYEQYF. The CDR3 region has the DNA TGTGCCAGCAGCCTCGGGGGGTTTAGCTCCTACGAGCAGTACTTC. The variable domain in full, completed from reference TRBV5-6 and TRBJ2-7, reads DAGVTQSPTHLIKTRGQQVTLRCSPKSGHDTVSWYQQALGQGPQFIFQYYEEEERQRGNFPDRFSGHQFPNYSSELNVNALLLGDSALYLCASSLGGFSSYEQYFGPGTRLTVT.

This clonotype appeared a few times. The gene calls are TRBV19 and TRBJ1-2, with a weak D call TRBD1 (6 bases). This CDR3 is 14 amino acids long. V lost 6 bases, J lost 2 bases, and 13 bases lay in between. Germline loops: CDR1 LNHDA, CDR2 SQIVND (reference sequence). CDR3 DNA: TGTGCCAGTAGGTTGGGACACAAGAACTATGGCTACACCTTC. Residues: CASRLGHKNYGYTF.

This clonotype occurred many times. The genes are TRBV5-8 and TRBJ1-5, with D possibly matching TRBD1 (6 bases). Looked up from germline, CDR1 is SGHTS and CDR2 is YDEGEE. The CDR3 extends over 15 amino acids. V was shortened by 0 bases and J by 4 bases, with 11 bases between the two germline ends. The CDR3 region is CASSLGTAPNQPQHF. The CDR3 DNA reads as TGTGCCAGCAGCTTGGGGACAGCACCTAATCAGCCCCAGCATTTT.

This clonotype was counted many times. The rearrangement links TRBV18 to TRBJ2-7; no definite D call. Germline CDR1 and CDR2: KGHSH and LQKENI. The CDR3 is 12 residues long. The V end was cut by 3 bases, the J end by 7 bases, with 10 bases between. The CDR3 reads CASSPSEKEQYF. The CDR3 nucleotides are TGTGCCAGCTCACCCTCTGAGAAAGAGCAGTACTTC.

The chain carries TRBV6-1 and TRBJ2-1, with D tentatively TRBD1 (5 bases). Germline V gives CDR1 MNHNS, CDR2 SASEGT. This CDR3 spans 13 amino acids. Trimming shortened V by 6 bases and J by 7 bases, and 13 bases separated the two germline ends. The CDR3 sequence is CASSLTGFNEQFF. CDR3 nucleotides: TGTGCCAGCAGCCTTACAGGTTTTAATGAGCAGTTCTTC.

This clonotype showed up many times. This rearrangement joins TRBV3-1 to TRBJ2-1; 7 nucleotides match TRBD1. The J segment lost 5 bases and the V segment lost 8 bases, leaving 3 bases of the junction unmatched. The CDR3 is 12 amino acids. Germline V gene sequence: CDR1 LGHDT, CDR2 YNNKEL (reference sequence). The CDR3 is CASGTENNEQFF. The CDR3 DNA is TGTGCCAGCGGGACAGAGAACAATGAGCAGTTCTTC.

DNA for the CDR3: TGTGCCAGCAGTCCTCTGCCGGGGAGCTCCTACGAGCAGTACTTC. Its translation is CASSPLPGSSYEQYF. The chain links TRBV6-1 to TRBJ2-7; TRBD2 might be the D (5 bases). This CDR3 region has 15 residues. Germline CDR1 MNHNS, CDR2 SASEGT. Trimming removed 5 bases from V and 0 bases from J, with 14 bases in between.

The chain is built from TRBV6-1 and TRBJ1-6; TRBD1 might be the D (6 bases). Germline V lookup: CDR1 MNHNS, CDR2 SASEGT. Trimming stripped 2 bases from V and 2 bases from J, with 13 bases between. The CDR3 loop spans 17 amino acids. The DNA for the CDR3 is TGTGCCAGCAGTGAATTAAGGGGGGACACCTATAATTCACCCCTCCACTTT. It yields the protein CASSELRGDTYNSPLHF.

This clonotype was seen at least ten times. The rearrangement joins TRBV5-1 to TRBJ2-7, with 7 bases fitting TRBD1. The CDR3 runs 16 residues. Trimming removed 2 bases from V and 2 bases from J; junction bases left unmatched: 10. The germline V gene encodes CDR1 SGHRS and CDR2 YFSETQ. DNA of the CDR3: TGCGCCAGCAGCTTATACGAAGCAGGGGGACCCTACGAGCAGTACTTC. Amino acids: CASSLYEAGGPYEQYF.

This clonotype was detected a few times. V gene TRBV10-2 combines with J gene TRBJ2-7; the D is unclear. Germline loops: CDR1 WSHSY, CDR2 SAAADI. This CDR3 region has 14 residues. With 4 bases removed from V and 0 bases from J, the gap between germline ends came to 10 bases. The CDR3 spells CASSGGQSSYEQYF. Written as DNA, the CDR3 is TGCGCCAGCAGTGGAGGCCAGAGCTCCTACGAGCAGTACTTC.